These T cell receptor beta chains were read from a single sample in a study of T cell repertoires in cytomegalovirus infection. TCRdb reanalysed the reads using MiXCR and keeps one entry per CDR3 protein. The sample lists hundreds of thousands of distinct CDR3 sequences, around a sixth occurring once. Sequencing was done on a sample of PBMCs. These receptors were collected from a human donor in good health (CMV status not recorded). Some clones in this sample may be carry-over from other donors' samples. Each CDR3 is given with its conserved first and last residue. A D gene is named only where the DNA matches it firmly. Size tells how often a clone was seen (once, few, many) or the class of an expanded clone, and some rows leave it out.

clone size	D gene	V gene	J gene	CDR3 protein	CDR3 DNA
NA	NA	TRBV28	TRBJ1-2	CASSFSGTNYGYTF	TGTGCCAGCAGTTTTTCGGGCACTAACTATGGCTACACCTTC
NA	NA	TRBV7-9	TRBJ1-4	CASSLSPVMGEKLFF	TGTGCCAGCAGCTTAAGTCCTGTAATGGGTGAAAAACTGTTTTTT
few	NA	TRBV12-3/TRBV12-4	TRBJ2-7	CASSLGLTAGEQYF	TGTGCCAGCAGTTTAGGTCTAACTGCGGGTGAGCAGTACTTC
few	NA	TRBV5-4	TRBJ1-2	CASSLRTQTAFGYTF	TGTGCCAGCAGCCTAAGGACTCAAACGGCTTTCGGCTACACCTTC
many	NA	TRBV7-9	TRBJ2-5	CASSPLGYSQETQYF	TGTGCCAGCAGCCCCCTTGGGTACAGCCAAGAGACCCAGTACTTC
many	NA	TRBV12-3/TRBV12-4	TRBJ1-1	CASNHRSTEAFF	TGTGCCAGCAACCACAGGAGCACTGAAGCTTTCTTT
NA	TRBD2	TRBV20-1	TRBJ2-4	CSAEPGLAGGGGAKNIQYF	TGCAGTGCTGAACCGGGACTAGCGGGGGGTGGGGGCGCCAAAAACATTCAGTACTTC
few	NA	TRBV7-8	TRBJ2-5	CASRQRRDGETQYF	TGTGCCAGCAGACAACGACGGGACGGAGAGACCCAGTACTTC
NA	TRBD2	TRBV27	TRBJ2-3	CASSPGPGGTYTQYF	TGTGCCAGCAGCCCCGGACCGGGGGGGACGTATACGCAGTATTTT
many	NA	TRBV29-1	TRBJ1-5	CSVEEGGDQPQHF	TGCAGCGTTGAAGAGGGAGGGGATCAGCCCCAGCATTTT
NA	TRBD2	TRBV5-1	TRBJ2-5	CASSFGTSGFQETQYF	TGCGCCAGCAGCTTCGGGACTAGCGGCTTCCAAGAGACCCAGTACTTC